This T cell receptor (beta chain) was found in a study of blood T cell repertoires in COVID-19. The CDR3 runs to 13 residues. V dropped 6 bases and J dropped 8 bases, with 16 bases sitting between them. Generated by immunoSEQ multiplex PCR, the TCRdb table keeps only in-frame clones and is missing some. The table lists over 110,000 clones, more than 75% of them singletons. This clone was seen more than once but under ten times. Sequenced input: peripheral blood. The TCR sequence derives from a man at least 80 years old with acute or convalescent COVID-19. The chain uses TRBV23-1 and TRBJ1-1, with a possible D match to TRBD1 (6 bases). TRBV23-1 belongs to the ORF category, with a function that is uncertain. DNA of the CDR3: TGCGCCAGCAGAGGCCAGAGGACAGCGGAAGCTTTCTTT. Residues: CASRGQRTAEAFF.